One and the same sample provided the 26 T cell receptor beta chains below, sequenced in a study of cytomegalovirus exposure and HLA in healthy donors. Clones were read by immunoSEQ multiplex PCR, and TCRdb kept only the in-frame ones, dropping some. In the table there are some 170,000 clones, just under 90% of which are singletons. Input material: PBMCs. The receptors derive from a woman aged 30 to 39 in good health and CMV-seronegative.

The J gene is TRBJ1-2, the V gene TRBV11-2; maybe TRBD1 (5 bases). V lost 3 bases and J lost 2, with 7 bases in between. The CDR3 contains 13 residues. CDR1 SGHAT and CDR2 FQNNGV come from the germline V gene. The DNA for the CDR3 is TGTGCCAGCAGCTTTTCAGGGAACTATGGCTACACCTTC. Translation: CASSFSGNYGYTF.

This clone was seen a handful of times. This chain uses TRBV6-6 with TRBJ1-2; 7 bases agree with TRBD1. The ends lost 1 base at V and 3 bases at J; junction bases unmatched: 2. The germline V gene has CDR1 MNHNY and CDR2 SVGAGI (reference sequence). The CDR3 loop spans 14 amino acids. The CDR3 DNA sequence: TGTGCCAGCAGTTACTACACAGGGGACTATGGCTACACCTTC. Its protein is CASSYYTGDYGYTF.

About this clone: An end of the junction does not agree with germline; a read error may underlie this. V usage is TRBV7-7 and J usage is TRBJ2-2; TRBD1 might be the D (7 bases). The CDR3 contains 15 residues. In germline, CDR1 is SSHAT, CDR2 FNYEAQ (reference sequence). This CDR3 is CASSRSSGGTGELFF. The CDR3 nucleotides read TGTGCTAGCAGCCGCAGCTCAGGGGGGACCGGGGAGCTGTTTTTT.

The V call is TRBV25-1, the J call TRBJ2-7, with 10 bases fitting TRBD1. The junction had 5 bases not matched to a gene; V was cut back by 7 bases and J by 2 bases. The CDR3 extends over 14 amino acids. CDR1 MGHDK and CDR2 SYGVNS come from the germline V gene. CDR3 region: CASTGDRGPYEQYF. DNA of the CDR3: TGTGCCAGCACTGGGGACAGGGGCCCCTACGAGCAGTACTTC.

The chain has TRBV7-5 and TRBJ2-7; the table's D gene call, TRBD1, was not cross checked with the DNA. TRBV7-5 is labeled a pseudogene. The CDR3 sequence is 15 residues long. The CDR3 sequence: CARSHTPGQVYEQYF. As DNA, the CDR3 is TGTGCCAGAAGTCATACCCCGGGACAGGTATACGAGCAGTACTTC.

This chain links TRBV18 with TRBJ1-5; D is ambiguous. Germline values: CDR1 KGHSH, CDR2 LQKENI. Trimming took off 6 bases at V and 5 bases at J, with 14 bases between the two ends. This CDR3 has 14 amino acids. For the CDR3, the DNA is TGTGCCAGCTCTCGCCGGGTCCATTATCAGCCCCAGCATTTT. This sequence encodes CASSRRVHYQPQHF.

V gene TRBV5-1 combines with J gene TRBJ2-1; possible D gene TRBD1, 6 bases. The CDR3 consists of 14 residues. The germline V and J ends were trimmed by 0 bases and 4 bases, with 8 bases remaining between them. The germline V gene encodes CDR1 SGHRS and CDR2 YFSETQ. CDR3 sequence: CASSLGTAYNEQFF. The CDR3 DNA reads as TGCGCCAGCAGCTTGGGGACAGCTTACAATGAGCAGTTCTTC.

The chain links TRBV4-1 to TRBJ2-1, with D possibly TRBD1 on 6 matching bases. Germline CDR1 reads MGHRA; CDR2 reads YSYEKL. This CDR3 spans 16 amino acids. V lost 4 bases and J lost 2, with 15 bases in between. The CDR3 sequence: CASSPLFGGTYNEQFF. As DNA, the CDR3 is TGCGCCAGCAGCCCCCTTTTTGGGGGCACCTACAATGAGCAGTTCTTC.

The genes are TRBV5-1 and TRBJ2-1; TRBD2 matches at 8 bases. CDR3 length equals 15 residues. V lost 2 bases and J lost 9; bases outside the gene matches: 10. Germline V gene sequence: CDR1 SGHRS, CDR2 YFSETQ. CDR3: CASSFRREGVGEQFF. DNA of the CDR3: TGCGCCAGCAGCTTTCGCCGGGAGGGGGTAGGTGAGCAGTTCTTC.

In DNA, the CDR3 is TGCAGCGTCCTATCGGGACAGGGTGGTAGCTCCTACAATGAGCAGTTCTTC. It translates to CSVLSGQGGSSYNEQFF. The chain employs TRBV29-1 and TRBJ2-1, with 9 positions matching TRBD1. The CDR3 consists of 17 residues. J was trimmed by 0 bases and V by 6 bases; bases with no gene match: 12. From germline, CDR1 is SQVTM and CDR2 ANQGSEA.

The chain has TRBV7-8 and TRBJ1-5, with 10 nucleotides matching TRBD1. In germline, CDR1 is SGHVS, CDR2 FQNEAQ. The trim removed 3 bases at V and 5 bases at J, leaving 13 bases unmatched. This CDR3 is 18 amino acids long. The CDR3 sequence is CASSFIPPDRGRDQPQHF. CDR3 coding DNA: TGTGCCAGCAGCTTTATTCCCCCAGACAGGGGGCGAGATCAGCCCCAGCATTTT.

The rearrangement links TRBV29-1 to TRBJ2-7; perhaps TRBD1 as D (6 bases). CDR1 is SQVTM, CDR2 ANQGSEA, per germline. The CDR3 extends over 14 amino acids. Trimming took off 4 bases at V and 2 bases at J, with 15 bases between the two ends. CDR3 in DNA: TGCAGCGTTGTGAGGGACACTCTTCCCTACGAGCAGTACTTC. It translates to CSVVRDTLPYEQYF.

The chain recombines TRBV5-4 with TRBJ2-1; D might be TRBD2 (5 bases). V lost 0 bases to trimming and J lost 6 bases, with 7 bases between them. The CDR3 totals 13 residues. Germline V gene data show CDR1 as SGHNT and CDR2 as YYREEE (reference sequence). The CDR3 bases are TGTGCCAGCAGCTTGGCGGGGATCAATGAGCAGTTCTTC. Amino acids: CASSLAGINEQFF.

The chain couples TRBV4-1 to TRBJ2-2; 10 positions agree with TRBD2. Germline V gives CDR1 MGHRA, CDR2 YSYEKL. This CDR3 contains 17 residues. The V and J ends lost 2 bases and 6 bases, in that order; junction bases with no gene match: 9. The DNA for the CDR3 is TGCGCCAGCAGCCAAACACTAGCGGGGTTGTTCGCCGGGGAGCTGTTTTTT. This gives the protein CASSQTLAGLFAGELFF.

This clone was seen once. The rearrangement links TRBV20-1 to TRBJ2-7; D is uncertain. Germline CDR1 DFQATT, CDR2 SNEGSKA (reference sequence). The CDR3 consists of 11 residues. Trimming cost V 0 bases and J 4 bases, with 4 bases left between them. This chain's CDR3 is CSAREEYEQYF. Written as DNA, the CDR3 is TGCAGTGCTAGAGAGGAGTACGAGCAGTACTTC.

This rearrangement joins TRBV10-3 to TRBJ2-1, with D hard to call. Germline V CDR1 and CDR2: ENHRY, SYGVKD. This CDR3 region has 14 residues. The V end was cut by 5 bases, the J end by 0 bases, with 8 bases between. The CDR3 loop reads CAISSPSSYNEQFF. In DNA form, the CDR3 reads TGTGCCATCAGTAGTCCCAGCTCCTACAATGAGCAGTTCTTC.

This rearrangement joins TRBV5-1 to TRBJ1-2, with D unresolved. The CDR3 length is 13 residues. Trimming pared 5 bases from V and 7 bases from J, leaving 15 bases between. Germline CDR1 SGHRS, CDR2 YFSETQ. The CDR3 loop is CASSSGLSAGYTF. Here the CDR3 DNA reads TGCGCCAGCAGTAGCGGGCTTTCTGCTGGCTACACCTTC.

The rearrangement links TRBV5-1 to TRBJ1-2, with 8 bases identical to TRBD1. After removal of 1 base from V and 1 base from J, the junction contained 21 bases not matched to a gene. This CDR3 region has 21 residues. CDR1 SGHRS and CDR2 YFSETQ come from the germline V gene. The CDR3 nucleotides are TGCGCCAGCAGCTTGCAACCACATACCGGTCAGGGGGCACTGGGTAACTATGGCTACACCTTC. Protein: CASSLQPHTGQGALGNYGYTF.

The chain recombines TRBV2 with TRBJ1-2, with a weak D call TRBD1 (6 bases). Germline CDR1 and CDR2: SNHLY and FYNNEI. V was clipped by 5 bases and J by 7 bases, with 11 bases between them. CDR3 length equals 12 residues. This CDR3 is CASSFQGTGYTF. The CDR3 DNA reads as TGTGCCAGCAGTTTCCAGGGGACTGGCTACACCTTC.

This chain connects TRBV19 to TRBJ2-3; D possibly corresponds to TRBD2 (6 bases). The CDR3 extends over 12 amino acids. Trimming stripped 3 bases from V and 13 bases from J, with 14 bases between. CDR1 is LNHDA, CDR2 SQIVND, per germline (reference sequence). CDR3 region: CASSMGTAEKYF. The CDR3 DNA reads TGTGCCAGTAGTATGGGGACTGCCGAAAAGTATTTT.

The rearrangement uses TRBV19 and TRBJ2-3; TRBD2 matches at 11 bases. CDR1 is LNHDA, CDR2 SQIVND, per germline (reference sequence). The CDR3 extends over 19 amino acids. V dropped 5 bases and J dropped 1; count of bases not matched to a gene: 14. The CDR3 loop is CASSRVLAGGRSGTDTQYF. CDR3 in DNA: TGTGCCAGTAGTCGCGTGCTAGCGGGGGGACGGTCAGGCACAGATACGCAGTATTTT.

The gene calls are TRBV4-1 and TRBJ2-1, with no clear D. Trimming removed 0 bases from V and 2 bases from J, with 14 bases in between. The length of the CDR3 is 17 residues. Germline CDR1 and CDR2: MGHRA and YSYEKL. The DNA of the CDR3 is TGCGCCAGCAGCCAAGATTGGTCAGGTTCGGCCTACAATGAGCAGTTCTTC. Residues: CASSQDWSGSAYNEQFF.

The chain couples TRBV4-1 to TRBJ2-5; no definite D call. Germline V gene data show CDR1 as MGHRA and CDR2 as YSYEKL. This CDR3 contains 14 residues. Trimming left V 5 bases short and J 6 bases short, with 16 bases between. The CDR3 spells CASSSLLPSQTQYF. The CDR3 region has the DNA TGCGCCAGCAGCTCTCTCCTACCCTCGCAGACCCAGTACTTC.

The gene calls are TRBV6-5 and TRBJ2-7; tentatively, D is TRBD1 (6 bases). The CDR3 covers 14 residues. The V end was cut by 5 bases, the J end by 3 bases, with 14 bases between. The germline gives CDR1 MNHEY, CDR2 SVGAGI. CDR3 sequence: CASSADRELYEQYF. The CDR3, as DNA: TGTGCCAGCAGTGCGGACAGAGAACTCTACGAGCAGTACTTC.

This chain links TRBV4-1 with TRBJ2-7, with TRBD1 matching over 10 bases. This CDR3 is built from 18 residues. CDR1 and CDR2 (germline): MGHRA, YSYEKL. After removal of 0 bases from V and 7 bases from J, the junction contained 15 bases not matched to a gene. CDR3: CASSQETGQGVITGEQYF. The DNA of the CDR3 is TGCGCCAGCAGCCAAGAAACCGGACAGGGGGTGATTACGGGAGAGCAGTACTTC.

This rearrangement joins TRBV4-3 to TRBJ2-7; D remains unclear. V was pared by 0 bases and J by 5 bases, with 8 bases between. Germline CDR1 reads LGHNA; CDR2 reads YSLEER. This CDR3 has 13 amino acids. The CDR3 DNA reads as TGCGCCAGCAGCCAAGATCTCGTAAACGAGCAGTACTTC. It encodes CASSQDLVNEQYF.